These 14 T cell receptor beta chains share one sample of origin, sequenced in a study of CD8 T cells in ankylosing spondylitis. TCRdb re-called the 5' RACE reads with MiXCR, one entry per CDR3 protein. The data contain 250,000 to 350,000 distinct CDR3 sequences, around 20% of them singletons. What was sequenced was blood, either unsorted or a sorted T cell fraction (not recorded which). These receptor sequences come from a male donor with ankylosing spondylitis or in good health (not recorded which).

CDR3 DNA sequence: TGTGCCAGCAGCAAGCAGGGAAGACCTGGAAACACCATATATTTT. This sequence encodes CASSKQGRPGNTIYF. V and J are TRBV7-9 and TRBJ1-3, with D perhaps TRBD1 (5 bases). Trimming shortened V by 5 bases and J by 2 bases, and 13 bases separated the two germline ends. Germline loops: CDR1 SEHNR, CDR2 FQNEAQ (reference sequence). The CDR3 has 15 residues. The whole variable domain, remainder taken from reference TRBV7-9 and TRBJ1-3, is DTGVSQNPRHKITKRGQNVTFRCDPISEHNRLYWYRQTLGQGPEFLTYFQNEAQLEKSRLLSDRFSAERPKGSFSTLEIQRTEQGDSAMYLCASSKQGRPGNTIYFGEGSWLTVV.

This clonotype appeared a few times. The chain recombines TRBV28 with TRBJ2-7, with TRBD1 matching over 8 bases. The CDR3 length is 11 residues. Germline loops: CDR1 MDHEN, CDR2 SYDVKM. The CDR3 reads CEDRGVNEQYV. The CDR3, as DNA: TGTGAAGACAGGGGAGTAAACGAGCAGTACGTC.

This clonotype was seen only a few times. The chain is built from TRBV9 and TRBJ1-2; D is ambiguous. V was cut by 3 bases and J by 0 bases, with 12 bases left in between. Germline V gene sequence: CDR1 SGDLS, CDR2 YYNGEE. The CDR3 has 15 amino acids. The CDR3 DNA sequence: TGTGCCAGCAGCGACACCTCCTTAGCTAACTATGGCTACACCTTC. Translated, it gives CASSDTSLANYGYTF.

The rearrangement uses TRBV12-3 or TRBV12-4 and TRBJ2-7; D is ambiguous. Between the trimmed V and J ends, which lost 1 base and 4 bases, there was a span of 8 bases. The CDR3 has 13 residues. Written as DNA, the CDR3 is TGTGCCAGCAGTTTAGAGGAAACTTACGAGCAGTACGTC. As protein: CASSLEETYEQYV.

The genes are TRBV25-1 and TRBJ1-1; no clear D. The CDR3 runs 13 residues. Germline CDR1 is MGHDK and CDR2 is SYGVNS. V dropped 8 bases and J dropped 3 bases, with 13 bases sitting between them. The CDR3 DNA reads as TGTGCCAGCGGAGGGAGGCAGGACACTGAAGCTTTCTTT. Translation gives CASGGRQDTEAFF. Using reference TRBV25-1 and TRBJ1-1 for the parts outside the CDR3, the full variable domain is EADIYQTPRYLVIGTGKKITLECSQTMGHDKMYWYQQDPGMELHLIHYSYGVNSTEKGDLSSESTVSRIRTEHFPLTLESARPSHTSQYLCASGGRQDTEAFFGQGTRLTVV.

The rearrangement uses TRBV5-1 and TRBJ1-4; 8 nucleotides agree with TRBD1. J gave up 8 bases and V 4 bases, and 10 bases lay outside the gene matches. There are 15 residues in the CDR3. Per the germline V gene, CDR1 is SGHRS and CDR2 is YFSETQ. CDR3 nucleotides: TGCGCCAGCAGCGGGACAGGAAGGTCGATAGAAAAACTGTTTTTT. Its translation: CASSGTGRSIEKLFF.

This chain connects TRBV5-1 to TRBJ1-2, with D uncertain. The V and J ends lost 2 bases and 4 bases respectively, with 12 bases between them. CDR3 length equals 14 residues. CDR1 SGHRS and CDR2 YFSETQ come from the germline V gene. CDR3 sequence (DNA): TGCGCCAGCAGCTTCGACGACGGGGTCTATGGCTACACCTTC. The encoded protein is CASSFDDGVYGYTF.

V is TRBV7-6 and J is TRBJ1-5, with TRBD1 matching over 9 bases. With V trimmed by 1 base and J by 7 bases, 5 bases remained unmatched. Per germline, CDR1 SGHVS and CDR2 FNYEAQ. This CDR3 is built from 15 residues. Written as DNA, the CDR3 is TGTGCCAGCAGCTTAGGGGACAGGGTTGGGCAGCCCCAGCATTTT. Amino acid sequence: CASSLGDRVGQPQHF.

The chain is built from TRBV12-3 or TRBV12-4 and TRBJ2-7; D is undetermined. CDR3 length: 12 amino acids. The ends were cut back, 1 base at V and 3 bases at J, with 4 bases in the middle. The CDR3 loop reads CASSLDSYEQYV. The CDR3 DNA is TGTGCCAGCAGTTTAGACAGCTACGAGCAGTACGTC.

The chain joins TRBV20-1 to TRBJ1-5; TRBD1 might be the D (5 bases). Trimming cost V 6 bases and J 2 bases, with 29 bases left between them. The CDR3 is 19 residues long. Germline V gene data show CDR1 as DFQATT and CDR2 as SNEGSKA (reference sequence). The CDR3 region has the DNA TGCAGTGCCCGAGTCGACCAGGGAGGTCTAGCAGGAGGCAATCAGCCCCAGCATTTT. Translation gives CSARVDQGGLAGGNQPQHF.

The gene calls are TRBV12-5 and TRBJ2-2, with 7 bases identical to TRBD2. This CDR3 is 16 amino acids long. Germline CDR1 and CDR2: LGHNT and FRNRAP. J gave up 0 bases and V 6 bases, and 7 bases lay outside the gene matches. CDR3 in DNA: TGTGCTAGTGGGACGGGGGGAGCTGCGAACACCGGGGAGCTGTTTTTT. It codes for CASGTGGAANTGELFF.

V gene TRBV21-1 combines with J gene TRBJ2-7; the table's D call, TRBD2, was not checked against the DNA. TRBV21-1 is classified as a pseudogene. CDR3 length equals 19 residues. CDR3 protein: CASRVSGTSGVTTPYEQYV. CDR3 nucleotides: TGTGCCAGCAGGGTCTCCGGGACTAGCGGTGTTACAACCCCCTACGAGCAGTACGTC.

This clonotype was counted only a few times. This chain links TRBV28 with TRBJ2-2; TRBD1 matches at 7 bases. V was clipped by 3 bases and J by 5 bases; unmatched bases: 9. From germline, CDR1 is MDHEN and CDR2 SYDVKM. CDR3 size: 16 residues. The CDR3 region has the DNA TGTGCCAGCAGTTTCCGGGACAGAAAAAAGACCGGGGAGCTGTTTTTT. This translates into CASSFRDRKKTGELFF.

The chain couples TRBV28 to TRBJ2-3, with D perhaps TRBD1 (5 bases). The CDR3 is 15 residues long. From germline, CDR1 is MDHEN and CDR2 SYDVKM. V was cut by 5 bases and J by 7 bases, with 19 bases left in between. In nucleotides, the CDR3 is TGTGCCAGCAGTCCCTACAGGAAAGACGGAAATACGCAGTATTTT. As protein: CASSPYRKDGNTQYF.